This TCR beta chain was sequenced in a study of cytomegalovirus exposure and HLA in healthy donors. The PCR made use of 60 Vbeta and 13 Jbeta primers. Here immunoSEQ multiplex PCR was the method, and the copy in TCRdb shows in-frame clones only, minus some. Of about 120,000 clones listed, approximately 80% are singletons. The sequence derives from a woman in her 30s in good health and CMV-seropositive. What was sequenced was PBMCs.

CDR3 sequence: CASSLAGNGNQPQHF. As DNA, the CDR3 is TGCGCCAGCAGCTTGGCAGGGAACGGCAATCAGCCCCAGCATTTT. The chain recombines TRBV5-1 with TRBJ1-5; a possible D gene is TRBD1 (5 bases). The V gene lost 0 bases and the J gene lost 2 bases, with 9 bases spanning the gap. The CDR3 has 15 amino acids. Per germline, CDR1 SGHRS and CDR2 YFSETQ.